One sample yielded the 32 T cell receptor beta chains listed below, sequenced in a study of human T cells and chemical hapten exposure. The authors' total RNA extraction used unfractionated whole blood. Each cDNA molecule in the library carried unique molecular identifiers. TCRdb processed the reads anew with MiXCR; each CDR3 protein has one entry. The sample comprises over 700 distinct CDR3 sequences, roughly 77% of which are singletons, and under 6% rests with the top ten. Sequencing was carried out using whole blood. The receptor source for this set is a human donor with alopecia, or a healthy volunteer (not recorded which). Some clones in this sample may be carry-over from other donors' samples. This table probably holds off-target reads from a library built for another chain.

V and J are TRBV28 and TRBJ2-7; 8 bases line up with TRBD1. V lost 7 bases, J lost 5 bases, and 10 bases stayed unmatched. This CDR3 is built from 14 residues. CDR1 is MDHEN and CDR2 is SYDVKM in the germline V gene. The CDR3 protein is CASTRAGGFNEQYF. The CDR3 region has the DNA TGTGCCAGCACCCGGGCAGGGGGCTTTAACGAGCAGTACTTC.

This rearrangement joins TRBV20-1 to TRBJ2-5; a possible D gene is TRBD2 (7 bases). The length of the CDR3 is 16 residues. The V gene's germline CDR1 is DFQATT and CDR2 SNEGSKA (reference sequence). V lost 4 bases and J 1 base, leaving 19 bases between the germline ends. CDR3 sequence (DNA): TGCAGTGCTACGTTGCTTGCGGGGGCGGTCCAAGAGACCCAGTACTTC. Amino acid sequence: CSATLLAGAVQETQYF.

This chain uses TRBV12-3 or TRBV12-4 with TRBJ1-6, with 7 bases matching TRBD1. The length of the CDR3 is 17 residues. V lost 5 bases, J lost 8 bases, and 15 bases stayed unmatched. The CDR3 protein is CASSPVGTAPSHSPLHF. Here the CDR3 DNA reads TGTGCCAGCAGTCCCGTCGGGACAGCCCCATCCCATTCACCCCTCCACTTT.

DNA of the CDR3: TGCGCCAGCAGCTTGACGGGGGGGCAAGAGACCCAGTACTTC. Its translation: CASSLTGGQETQYF. The chain joins TRBV5-1 to TRBJ2-5; TRBD2 aligns across 8 bases. The CDR3 consists of 14 residues. CDR1 and CDR2 from the germline V gene are SGHRS and YFSETQ. Trimming took 1 base from V and 2 from J; bases not matched to a gene: 1.

This clonotype was picked up a small number of times. The chain uses TRBV5-1 and TRBJ2-5; unclear D gene. With 0 bases removed from V and 2 bases from J, the gap between germline ends came to 8 bases. Looked up from germline, CDR1 is SGHRS and CDR2 is YFSETQ. CDR3 length: 14 amino acids. The CDR3, as DNA: TGCGCCAGCAGCTTGGCCGCAAGGCAAGAGACCCAGTACTTC. As protein: CASSLAARQETQYF.

The rearrangement joins TRBV14 to TRBJ2-1, with 7 bases that match TRBD1. CDR1 is SGHDN, CDR2 FVKESK, per germline. V dropped 4 bases and J dropped 9; count of bases not matched to a gene: 15. The length of the CDR3 is 16 residues. CDR3 in amino acids: CASSRPGQRSGVEQFF. CDR3 DNA: TGTGCCAGCAGCCGTCCGGGACAGAGATCTGGGGTTGAGCAGTTCTTC.

V is TRBV29-1 and J is TRBJ1-1; D gene ambiguous. CDR3 length: 14 residues. CDR1 is SQVTM, CDR2 ANQGSEA, per germline. V lost 4 bases to trimming and J lost 2 bases, with 14 bases between them. This CDR3 is CSVVASTVNTEAFF. CDR3 bases: TGCAGCGTTGTGGCCTCCACCGTTAACACTGAAGCTTTCTTT.

The V and J genes are TRBV5-1 and TRBJ2-5; 8 bases are shared with TRBD2. Unmatched junction bases numbered 14, after V lost 2 bases and J lost 2 bases. The CDR3 extends over 18 amino acids. Germline-derived CDR1 and CDR2 are SGHRS and YFSETQ. The CDR3 nucleotides read TGCGCCAGCAGCTTAATAGCGGGGCACTTAACCAGACAAGAGACCCAGTACTTC. It encodes CASSLIAGHLTRQETQYF.

This rearrangement joins TRBV20-1 to TRBJ2-3, with 8 bases aligning to TRBD2. V gave up 6 bases and J gave up 2 bases; unmatched junction bases: 10. Germline V CDR1 and CDR2: DFQATT, SNEGSKA (reference sequence). The CDR3 is made up of 15 amino acids. CDR3 sequence (DNA): TGCAGTGCCGGCCTGGCGGGGGGCTTCACAGATACGCAGTATTTT. Translation gives CSAGLAGGFTDTQYF.

This chain links TRBV6-2 or TRBV6-3 with TRBJ2-7, with D perhaps TRBD1 or TRBD2 (6 bases each). The CDR3 has 18 amino acids. Germline V gene lookup returns CDR1 MNHEY and CDR2 SVGEGT. V gave up 6 bases and J gave up 0 bases, with 24 bases separating them. Here the CDR3 DNA reads TGTGCCAGCAGCTACGGTTTGATCGGAGGGGGAAGCTCCTACGAGCAGTACTTC. Translating gives CASSYGLIGGGSSYEQYF.

The rearrangement uses TRBV7-9 and TRBJ2-2; no definite D call. CDR1 is SEHNR and CDR2 is FQNEAQ in the germline V gene (reference sequence). The CDR3 covers 14 residues. Trimming cost V 1 base and J 4 bases, with 7 bases left between them. CDR3 coding DNA: TGTGCCAGCAGCTTAGGAACGGCCACCGGGGAGCTGTTTTTT. Its protein is CASSLGTATGELFF.

This clonotype occurred a few times. This chain uses TRBV6-2 or TRBV6-3 with TRBJ2-2; 12 nucleotides align to TRBD2. After removal of 2 bases from V and 2 bases from J, the junction contained 12 bases not matched to a gene. Germline CDR1 and CDR2: MNHEY and SVGEGT. The CDR3 runs 20 residues. DNA for the CDR3: TGTGCCAGCAGTTACAAATTCGCTCGACTAGCGGGGGCTAACACCGGGGAGCTGTTTTTT. Translating it yields CASSYKFARLAGANTGELFF.

This clonotype was observed a handful of times. The chain carries TRBV12-3 or TRBV12-4 and TRBJ2-1; 9 bases line up with TRBD2. The CDR3 is 15 residues long. J gave up 5 bases and V 7 bases, and 9 bases lay outside the gene matches. This CDR3 reads CASTLGLAGDNEQFF. The DNA of the CDR3 is TGTGCCAGCACCCTGGGACTAGCAGGGGACAATGAGCAGTTCTTC.

The V gene is TRBV5-1, the J gene TRBJ2-2; the match to TRBD1 covers 9 bases. The CDR3 covers 18 residues. The V gene's germline CDR1 is SGHRS and CDR2 YFSETQ. Trimming removed 4 bases from V and 0 bases from J; junction bases left unmatched: 10. CDR3 sequence (DNA): TGCGCCAGCAGCCCCGGGACAGGGCCTTCCGCGAACACCGGGGAGCTGTTTTTT. The encoded protein is CASSPGTGPSANTGELFF.

This clonotype was seen more than once but under ten times. V is TRBV7-9 and J is TRBJ1-1, with D unclear. The V end was cut by 4 bases, the J end by 6 bases, with 18 bases between. CDR3 size: 15 residues. Germline lookup yields CDR1 SEHNR and CDR2 FQNEAQ (reference sequence). CDR3 loop: CASSSEASADPEAFF. The CDR3 bases are TGTGCCAGCAGCTCAGAAGCTTCCGCAGACCCTGAAGCTTTCTTT. Supplemented by reference TRBV7-9 and TRBJ1-1, the full variable domain reads DTGVSQNPRHKITKRGQNVTFRCDPISEHNRLYWYRQTLGQGPEFLTYFQNEAQLEKSRLLSDRFSAERPKGSFSTLEIQRTEQGDSAMYLCASSSEASADPEAFFGQGTRLTVV.

The chain couples TRBV12-3 or TRBV12-4 to TRBJ1-6; D is unresolved. The CDR3 runs 14 residues. The germline V and J ends were trimmed by 2 bases and 0 bases, with 2 bases remaining between them. In DNA, the CDR3 is TGTGCCAGCAGTTTAAGCTCCTATAATTCACCCCTCCACTTT. Translating gives CASSLSSYNSPLHF.

This clonotype was picked up one time. J is TRBJ2-7 and V is TRBV3-1, with TRBD1 identical over 10 bases. Germline assignment: CDR1 LGHDT and CDR2 YNNKEL (reference sequence). The ends lost 5 bases at V and 3 bases at J; junction bases unmatched: 13. The CDR3 consists of 17 residues. CDR3 nucleotide sequence: TGTGCCAGCAGCTCAGAAAGACCGGGACAGGGGTACTACGAGCAGTACTTC. Amino acid sequence: CASSSERPGQGYYEQYF.

The rearrangement uses TRBV5-5 and TRBJ1-4; D unresolved. CDR3 length equals 16 residues. Germline V gene data show CDR1 as SGHKS and CDR2 as YYEKEE (reference sequence). The V gene lost 0 bases and the J gene lost 1 base, with 10 bases spanning the gap. Here the CDR3 reads CASSLVLGRTNEKLFF. The CDR3 nucleotides read TGTGCCAGCAGCTTGGTTCTCGGGAGAACTAATGAAAAACTGTTTTTT.

The J gene is TRBJ2-7, the V gene TRBV6-5; D perhaps matches TRBD1 (5 bases). This CDR3 comprises 13 residues. The germline gives CDR1 MNHEY, CDR2 SVGAGI. V lost 5 bases to trimming and J lost 0 bases, with 8 bases between them. CDR3 region: CASSQQASYEQYF. The CDR3 DNA follows: TGTGCCAGCAGTCAACAGGCCTCCTACGAGCAGTACTTC.

The chain couples TRBV12-3 or TRBV12-4 to TRBJ1-1; the D gene is possibly TRBD1 (6 bases). Trimming shortened V by 5 bases and J by 5 bases, and 24 bases separated the two germline ends. This CDR3 comprises 17 residues. The DNA of the CDR3 is TGTGCCAGCAGTCCCGATACAGGGTTTCCCTTGGGGACTGAAGCTTTCTTT. This codes for CASSPDTGFPLGTEAFF.

The CDR3 DNA sequence: TGTGCCAGCTCACAGCAGGGGAACTTAGGAGCTTTCTTT. Its translation is CASSQQGNLGAFF. This chain uses TRBV18 with TRBJ1-1, with D maybe TRBD1 (6 bases). Trimming pared 4 bases from V and 10 bases from J, leaving 16 bases between. Per the germline V gene, CDR1 is KGHSH and CDR2 is LQKENI. The CDR3 runs 13 residues.

This clonotype was observed once. The V gene is TRBV29-1, the J gene TRBJ2-3, with 9 bases aligning to TRBD1. J lost 4 bases, V lost 6 bases, and 11 bases had no gene match. Germline V gene lookup returns CDR1 SQVTM and CDR2 ANQGSEA. This CDR3 region has 15 residues. CDR3 region: CSVRVGQGISDTQYF. CDR3 nucleotide sequence: TGCAGCGTGAGAGTGGGACAGGGTATCTCAGATACGCAGTATTTT.

V usage is TRBV20-1 and J usage is TRBJ1-6, with D perhaps TRBD1 (5 bases). This CDR3 comprises 20 residues. Deletions cut 0 bases from V and 10 bases from J, with 31 bases between. The germline V gene encodes CDR1 DFQATT and CDR2 SNEGSKA (reference sequence). The DNA for the CDR3 is TGCAGTGCTAGAGATGGGGGTTCCGTTATCCTACCCGCTATGAGCTCACCCCTCCACTTT. This encodes CSARDGGSVILPAMSSPLHF.

This clonotype came up a few times. V is TRBV7-9 and J is TRBJ2-7; D possibly uses TRBD1 or TRBD2 (6 bases each). The CDR3 extends over 15 amino acids. Trimming removed 1 base at V and 4 bases at J, with 14 bases between. The germline gives CDR1 SEHNR, CDR2 FQNEAQ (reference sequence). CDR3 DNA: TGTGCCAGCAGCTTAGAGGGGGGTATAGGTTACGAGCAGTACTTC. As protein: CASSLEGGIGYEQYF.

This chain connects TRBV20-1 to TRBJ2-3; D is possibly TRBD1 or TRBD2 (6 bases each). Germline V gene lookup returns CDR1 DFQATT and CDR2 SNEGSKA (reference sequence). This CDR3 is built from 15 residues. Trimming left V 3 bases short and J 5 bases short, with 18 bases between. CDR3 DNA sequence: TGCAGTGCTAGCAAGACAGGAGGGCGTGGAGATACGCAGTATTTT. Translation: CSASKTGGRGDTQYF.

The V call is TRBV5-1, the J call TRBJ2-1; 11 bases line up with TRBD1. The CDR3 sequence is 14 residues long. J was trimmed by 6 bases and V by 4 bases; bases with no gene match: 3. Per the germline V gene, CDR1 is SGHRS and CDR2 is YFSETQ. The CDR3 DNA reads TGCGCCAGCAGCCTCGGGACAGGGGGCAATGAGCAGTTCTTC. Amino acids: CASSLGTGGNEQFF.

This clonotype showed up just once. The V and J genes are TRBV12-3 or TRBV12-4 and TRBJ1-6, with D uncertain. V was shortened by 7 bases and J by 11 bases, with 15 bases between the two germline ends. The CDR3 spans 13 residues. The CDR3 DNA reads TGTGCCAGCACCCTTAGGGTCGGTACACCCCTCCACTTT. It encodes CASTLRVGTPLHF.

The chain combines TRBV6-1 with TRBJ2-3; 7 nucleotides agree with TRBD1. The V segment lost 3 bases and the J segment 2 bases; nucleotides outside the gene matches: 5. Germline CDR1 and CDR2: MNHNS and SASEGT. The CDR3 length is 15 residues. CDR3 residues: CASSERDRATDTQYF. CDR3 DNA sequence: TGTGCCAGCAGTGAGAGGGACAGAGCCACAGATACGCAGTATTTT.

The V call is TRBV5-1, the J call TRBJ2-3; 8 bases align to TRBD2. J gave up 4 bases and V 0 bases, and 4 bases lay outside the gene matches. Germline V gene data show CDR1 as SGHRS and CDR2 as YFSETQ. The CDR3 runs 15 residues. The CDR3 here is CASSLAGGLPDTQYF. The CDR3 DNA sequence: TGCGCCAGCAGCTTGGCGGGGGGGCTCCCAGATACGCAGTATTTT.

CDR3 DNA sequence: TGTGCCAGCAGCGCCCCCAGCTTGCTTGACATTCAGTACTTC. Translating gives CASSAPSLLDIQYF. The chain joins TRBV7-8 to TRBJ2-4; D not certain. Trimming removed 5 bases from V and 8 bases from J, with 16 bases in between. The germline V gene encodes CDR1 SGHVS and CDR2 FQNEAQ. The CDR3 runs 14 residues.

The chain couples TRBV21-1 to TRBJ1-5. TRBV21-1 is a pseudogene segment. This CDR3 is 17 amino acids long. CDR3 coding DNA: TGTGCCAGCAGCAATTCAACGCCTAACTATAGCAATCAGCCCCAGCATTTT. Its translation: CASSNSTPNYSNQPQHF.

The chain has TRBV15 and TRBJ1-4; 9 nucleotides match TRBD1. V trimming: 0 bases; J trimming: 7 bases; junction bases outside the gene matches: 6. The CDR3 is 16 residues long. Germline CDR1 LNHNV, CDR2 YYDKDF (reference sequence). The CDR3 protein is CATSRDPGQGSEKLFF. The CDR3 bases are TGTGCCACCAGCAGAGATCCGGGACAGGGAAGTGAAAAACTGTTTTTT.